This TCR beta chain was retrieved from a study of blood T cell repertoires in COVID-19. Participant-reported clinical history was the basis for cohort assignment. The assay was immunoSEQ multiplex PCR, and TCRdb's table has in-frame clones only and misses some. The table has around 240,000 clones, 85% to 90% seen once. CDR1 and CDR2 (germline): MNHEY, SVGAGI. The CDR3 has 14 residues. V was clipped by 7 bases and J by 4 bases, with 15 bases between them. The sequenced material came from PBMCs or T cells enriched from blood (not recorded which). The V call is TRBV6-5, the J call TRBJ2-3; D might be TRBD2 (5 bases). The clonotype originates from a man between 45 and 60 years old who had been exposed to COVID-19. The CDR3 reads CASMRVLRPDTQYF. As DNA, the CDR3 is TGTGCCAGCATGCGGGTCCTAAGGCCAGATACGCAGTATTTT.